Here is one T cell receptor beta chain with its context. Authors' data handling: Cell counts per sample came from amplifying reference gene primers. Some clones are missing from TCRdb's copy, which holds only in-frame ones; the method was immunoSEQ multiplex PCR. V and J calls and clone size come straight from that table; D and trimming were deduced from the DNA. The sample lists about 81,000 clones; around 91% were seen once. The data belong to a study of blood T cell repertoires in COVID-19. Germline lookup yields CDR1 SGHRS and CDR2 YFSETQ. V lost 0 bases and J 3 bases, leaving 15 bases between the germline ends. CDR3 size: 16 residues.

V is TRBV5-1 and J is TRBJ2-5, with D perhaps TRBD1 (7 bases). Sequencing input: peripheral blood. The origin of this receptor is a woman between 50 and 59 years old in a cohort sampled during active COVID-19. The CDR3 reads CASSLGGGGAEETQYF. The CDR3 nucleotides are TGCGCCAGCAGCTTGGGTGGAGGGGGCGCAGAAGAGACCCAGTACTTC.